This T cell receptor (beta chain) was identified during a study of CD8 T cells in ankylosing spondylitis. General observations from the study: Both synovial fluid and blood in reactive arthritis had previously been reported to carry some motif variants. Made up of eight highly homologous variants, a TCR beta motif appeared characteristic of ankylosing spondylitis blood. A CD8+ phenotype characterized the disease-linked clones, which were relatively rare in peripheral blood.

The CDR3 extends over 15 amino acids. Germline V gene data show CDR1 as SGDLS and CDR2 as YYNGEE. Trimming shortened V by 1 base and J by 1 base, and 9 bases separated the two germline ends. Making use of molecular barcodes, quantitative 5'-RACE generated TCR beta libraries. TCRdb passed the 5' RACE reads through MiXCR, listing each CDR3 protein once. This sample has fewer than 400,000 distinct CDR3 sequences, with under 8.5% found just once. This clonotype occurred many times. Its antigen is as yet unknown. Input material: blood, either unsorted or a sorted T cell fraction (not recorded which). This clonotype was sampled from a male donor with ankylosing spondylitis. The chain is built from TRBV9 and TRBJ2-1, with D unclear. The CDR3 DNA sequence: TGTGCCAGCAGCGTAACAGCCTATTCCTACAATGAGCAGTTCTTC. Its translation: CASSVTAYSYNEQFF.